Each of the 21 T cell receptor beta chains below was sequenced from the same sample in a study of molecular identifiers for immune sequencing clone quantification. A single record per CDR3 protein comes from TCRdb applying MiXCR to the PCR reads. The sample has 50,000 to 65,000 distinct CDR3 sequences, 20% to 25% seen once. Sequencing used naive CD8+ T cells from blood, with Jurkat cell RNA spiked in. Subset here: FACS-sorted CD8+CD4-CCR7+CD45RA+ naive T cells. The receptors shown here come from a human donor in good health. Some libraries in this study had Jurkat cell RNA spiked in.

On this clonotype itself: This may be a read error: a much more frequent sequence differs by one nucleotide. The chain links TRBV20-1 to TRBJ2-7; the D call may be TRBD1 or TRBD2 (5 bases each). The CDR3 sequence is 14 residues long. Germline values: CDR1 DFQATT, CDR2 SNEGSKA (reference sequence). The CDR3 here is CSARGSGLNYERYF. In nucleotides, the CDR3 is TGCAGTGCTAGAGGGTCGGGGCTGAACTACGAGCGGTACTTC.

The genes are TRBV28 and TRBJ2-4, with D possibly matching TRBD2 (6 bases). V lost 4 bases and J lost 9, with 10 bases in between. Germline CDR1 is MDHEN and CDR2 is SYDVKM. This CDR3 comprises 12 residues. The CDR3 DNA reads TGTGCCAGCAGTTCCGGGGGTGGCATTCAGTACTTC. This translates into CASSSGGGIQYF. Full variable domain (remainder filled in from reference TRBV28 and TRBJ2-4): DVKVTQSSRYLVKRTGEKVFLECVQDMDHENMFWYRQDPGLGLRLIYFSYDVKMKEKGDIPEGYSVSREKKERFSLILESASTNQTSMYLCASSSGGGIQYFGAGTRLSVL.

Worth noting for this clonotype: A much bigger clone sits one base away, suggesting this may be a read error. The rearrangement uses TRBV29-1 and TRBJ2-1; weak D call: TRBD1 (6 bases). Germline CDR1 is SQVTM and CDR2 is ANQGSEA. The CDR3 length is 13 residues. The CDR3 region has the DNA TGCAGGTCCGGTGAGGCGGCGGACAGTGAGCAGTTCTTC. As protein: CRSGEAADSEQFF.

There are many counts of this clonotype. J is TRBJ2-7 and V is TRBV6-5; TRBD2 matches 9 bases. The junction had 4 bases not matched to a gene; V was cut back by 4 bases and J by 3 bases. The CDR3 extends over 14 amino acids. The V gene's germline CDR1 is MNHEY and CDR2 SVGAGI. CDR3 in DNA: TGTGCCAGCAGTTTGGCGGGGGGGCTCTACGAGCAGTACTTC. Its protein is CASSLAGGLYEQYF.

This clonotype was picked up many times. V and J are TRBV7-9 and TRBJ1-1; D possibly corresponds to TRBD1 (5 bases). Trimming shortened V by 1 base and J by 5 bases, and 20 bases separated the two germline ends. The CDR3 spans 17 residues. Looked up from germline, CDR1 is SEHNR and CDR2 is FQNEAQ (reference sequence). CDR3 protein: CASSLGRYKGRSTEAFF. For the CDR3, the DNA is TGTGCCAGCAGCTTAGGGAGATATAAGGGGAGAAGTACTGAAGCTTTCTTT.

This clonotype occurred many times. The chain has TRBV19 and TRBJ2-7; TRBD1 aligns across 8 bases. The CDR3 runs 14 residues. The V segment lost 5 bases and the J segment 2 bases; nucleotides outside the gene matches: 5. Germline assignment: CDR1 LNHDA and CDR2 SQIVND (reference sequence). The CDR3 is CASSVTTGAYEQYF. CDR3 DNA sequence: TGTGCCAGTAGTGTTACGACAGGGGCCTACGAGCAGTACTTC.

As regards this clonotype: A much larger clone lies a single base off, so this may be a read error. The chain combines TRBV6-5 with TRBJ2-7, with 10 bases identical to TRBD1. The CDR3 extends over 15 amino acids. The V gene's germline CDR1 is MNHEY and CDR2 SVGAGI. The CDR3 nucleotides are TGTGCCAGCAGCAAGGGACAGGGGTCCTCCTACAAGCAGTACTTC. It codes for CASSKGQGSSYKQYF.

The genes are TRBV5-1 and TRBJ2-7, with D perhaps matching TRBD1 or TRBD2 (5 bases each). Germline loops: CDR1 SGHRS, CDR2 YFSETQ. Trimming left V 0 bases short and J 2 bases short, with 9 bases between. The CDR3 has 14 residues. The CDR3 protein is CASSLEGSPYEQYF. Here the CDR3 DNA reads TGCGCCAGCAGCTTGGAGGGGAGCCCCTACGAGCAGTACTTC.

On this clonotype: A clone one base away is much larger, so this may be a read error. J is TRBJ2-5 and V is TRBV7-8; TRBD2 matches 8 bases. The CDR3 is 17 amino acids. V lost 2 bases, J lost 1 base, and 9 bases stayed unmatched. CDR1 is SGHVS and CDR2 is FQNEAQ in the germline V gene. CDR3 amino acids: CASSLPGQAGAQETQYF. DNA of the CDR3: TGTGCCAGCAGCTTACCTGGACAAGCGGGGGCCCAAGAGACCCAGTACTTC. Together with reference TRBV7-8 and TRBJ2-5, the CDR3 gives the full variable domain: GAGVSQSPRYKVAKRGQDVALRCDPISGHVSLFWYQQALGQGPEFLTYFQNEAQLDKSGLPSDRFFAERPEGSVSTLKIQRTQQEDSAVYLCASSLPGQAGAQETQYFGPGTRLLVL.

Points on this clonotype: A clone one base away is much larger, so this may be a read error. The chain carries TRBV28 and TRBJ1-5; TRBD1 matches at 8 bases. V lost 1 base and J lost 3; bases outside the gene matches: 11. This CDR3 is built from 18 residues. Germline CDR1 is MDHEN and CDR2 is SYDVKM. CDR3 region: CASSLLTGEKVINQPQHF. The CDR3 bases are TGTGCCAGCAGTTTATTGACAGGGGAAAAAGTTATCAATCAGCCCCAGCATTTT.

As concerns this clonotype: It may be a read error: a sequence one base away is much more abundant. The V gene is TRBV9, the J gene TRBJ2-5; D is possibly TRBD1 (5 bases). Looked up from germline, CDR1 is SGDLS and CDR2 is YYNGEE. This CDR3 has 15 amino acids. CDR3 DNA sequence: TGTGCCAGCAGCGCAAGGGGAATTCAGCAAGAGGCCCAGTACTTC. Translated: CASSARGIQQEAQYF.

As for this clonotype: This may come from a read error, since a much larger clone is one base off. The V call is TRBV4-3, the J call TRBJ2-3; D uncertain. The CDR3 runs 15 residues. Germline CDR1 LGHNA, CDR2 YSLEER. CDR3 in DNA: TGCGCCAGCGGCCAAGATCATGGGGTGGAAGATACGCAGTATTTT. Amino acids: CASGQDHGVEDTQYF.

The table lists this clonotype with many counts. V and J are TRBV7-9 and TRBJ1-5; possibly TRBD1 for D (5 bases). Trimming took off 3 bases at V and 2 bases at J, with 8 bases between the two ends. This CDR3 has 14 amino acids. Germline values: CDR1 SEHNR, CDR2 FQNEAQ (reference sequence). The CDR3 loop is CASSLGVGNQPQHF. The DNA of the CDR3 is TGTGCCAGCAGCTTGGGGGTCGGCAATCAGCCCCAGCATTTT. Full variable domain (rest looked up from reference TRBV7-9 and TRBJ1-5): DTGVSQNPRHKITKRGQNVTFRCDPISEHNRLYWYRQTLGQGPEFLTYFQNEAQLEKSRLLSDRFSAERPKGSFSTLEIQRTEQGDSAMYLCASSLGVGNQPQHFGDGTRLSIL.

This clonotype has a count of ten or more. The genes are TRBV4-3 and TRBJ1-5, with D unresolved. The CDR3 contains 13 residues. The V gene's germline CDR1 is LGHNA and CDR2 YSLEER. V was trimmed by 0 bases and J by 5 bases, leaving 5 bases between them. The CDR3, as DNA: TGCGCCAGCAGCCAAGATTCCTATCAGCCCCAGCATTTT. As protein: CASSQDSYQPQHF.

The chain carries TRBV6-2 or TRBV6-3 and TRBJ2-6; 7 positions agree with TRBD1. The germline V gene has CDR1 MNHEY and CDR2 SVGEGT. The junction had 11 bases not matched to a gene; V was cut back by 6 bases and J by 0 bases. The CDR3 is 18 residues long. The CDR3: CASRNLRDSPSGANVLTF. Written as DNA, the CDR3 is TGTGCCAGCAGAAACCTCCGGGACAGTCCCTCTGGGGCCAACGTCCTGACTTTC.

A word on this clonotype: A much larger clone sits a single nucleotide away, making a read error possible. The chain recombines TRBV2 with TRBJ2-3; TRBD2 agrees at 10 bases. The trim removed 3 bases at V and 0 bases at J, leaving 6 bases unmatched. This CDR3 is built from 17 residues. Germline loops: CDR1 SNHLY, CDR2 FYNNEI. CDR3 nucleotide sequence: TGTGCCAGCAGTGACGATATAGCGGGAGGAAGCACAGATACGCAGTATTTT. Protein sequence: CASSDDIAGGSTDTQYF.

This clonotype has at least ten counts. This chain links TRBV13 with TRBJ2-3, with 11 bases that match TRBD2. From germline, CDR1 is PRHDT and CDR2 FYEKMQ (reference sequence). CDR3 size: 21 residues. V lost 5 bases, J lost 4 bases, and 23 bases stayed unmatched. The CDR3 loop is CASSLPQGTSGRGKTADTQYF. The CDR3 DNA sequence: TGTGCCAGCAGCCTCCCCCAGGGGACTAGCGGCAGGGGTAAAACCGCAGATACGCAGTATTTT.

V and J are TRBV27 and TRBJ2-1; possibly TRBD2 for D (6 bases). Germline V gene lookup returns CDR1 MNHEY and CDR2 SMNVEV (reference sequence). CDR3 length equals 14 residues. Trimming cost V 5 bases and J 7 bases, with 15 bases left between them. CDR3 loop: CASSPTRAGNEQFF. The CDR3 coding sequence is TGTGCCAGCAGTCCTACTCGTGCGGGGAATGAGCAGTTCTTC.

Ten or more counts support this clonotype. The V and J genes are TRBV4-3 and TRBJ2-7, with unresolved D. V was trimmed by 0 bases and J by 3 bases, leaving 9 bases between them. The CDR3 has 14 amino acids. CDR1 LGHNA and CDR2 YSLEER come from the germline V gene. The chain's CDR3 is CASSQDTTYYEQYF. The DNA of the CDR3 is TGCGCCAGCAGCCAAGATACAACCTACTACGAGCAGTACTTC.

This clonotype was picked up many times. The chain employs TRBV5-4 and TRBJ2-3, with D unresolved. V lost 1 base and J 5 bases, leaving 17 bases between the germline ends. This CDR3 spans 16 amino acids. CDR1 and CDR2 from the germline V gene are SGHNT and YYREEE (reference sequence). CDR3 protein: CASSLRASHTRDTQYF. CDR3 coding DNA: TGTGCCAGCAGCTTGAGGGCGAGCCACACACGAGATACGCAGTATTTT. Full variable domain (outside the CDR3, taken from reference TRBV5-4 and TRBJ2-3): ETGVTQSPTHLIKTRGQQVTLRCSSQSGHNTVSWYQQALGQGPQFIFQYYREEENGRGNFPPRFSGLQFPNYSSELNVNALELDDSALYLCASSLRASHTRDTQYFGPGTRLTVL.

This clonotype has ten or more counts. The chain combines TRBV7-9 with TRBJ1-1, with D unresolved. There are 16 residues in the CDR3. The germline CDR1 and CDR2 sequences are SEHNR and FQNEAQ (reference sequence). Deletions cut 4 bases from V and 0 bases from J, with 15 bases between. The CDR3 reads CASSSSRLELNTEAFF. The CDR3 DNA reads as TGTGCCAGCAGCTCTTCAAGGTTGGAATTGAACACTGAAGCTTTCTTT.